This T cell receptor beta chain was identified in a study of CD8+ T cells in alopecia areata (dated by TCRdb to between 2017 and 2018). For the study in its entirety: Treated patients were enrolled in an open-label pilot trial of oral tofacitinib at 5 to 10 mg twice daily for moderate-to-severe alopecia areata. Tofacitinib-treated patients had biopsies at baseline and at 4 and 24 weeks of treatment, with a later scalp biopsy in several patients. Scalp clonality was compared among normal scalp (n=4), patchy alopecia areata scalp (n=8), and alopecia totalis/universalis scalp (n=8). High-throughput TCRbeta sequencing was used to examine T cell clonal expansion in alopecia areata in both the C3H/HeJ mouse model and human patients. TCRbeta CDR3 regions were amplified by immunoSEQ multiplex PCR using 35 Vbeta forward and 13 Jbeta reverse primers. In humans, TCRbeta sequencing was performed on scalp tissue and on sorted CD4+ and CD8+ peripheral blood T cells from healthy controls and from patients with patchy or totalis/universalis alopecia areata. Patients stayed on tofacitinib for 6 to 18 months and then had 6 months of follow-up off drug so that delayed response and recurrence could be assessed. The RNA source kit depended on sample type: the PAXgene miRNA kit for fixed scalp, the miRNeasy kit for PBMCs, and the RNeasy kit for mouse skin.

Per the publication, the time point label means: baseline before oral tofacitinib. Lesional scalp punch biopsies and peripheral blood were obtained from alopecia areata patients. After PBMCs were isolated by density centrifugation and stained for CD3, CD4 and CD8, a FACSAria was used to sort CD4+ and CD8+ T cells. Points the paper makes about the study in general: Resident alphabeta T cells in normal human skin are also sequenced, complicating scalp TCR repertoire analysis, unlike mouse skin dominated by gammadelta T cells. Shared TCR sequences between patients were less evident than in mice, which may be partly attributable to HLA diversity in the patient population. Higher clonality and more expanded CD8+ clones were observed in lesional scalp than in normal scalp, particularly in alopecia totalis/universalis, a finding suggestive of antigenic drive.

The method behind the library was the immunoSEQ multiplex PCR assay. For TCR sequencing, RNA was extracted from every sample and reverse transcribed into cDNA to serve as template. SuperScript III was used to make first-strand cDNA, primed with a 2:1 mix of oligo-dT and random hexamers. A synthetic immune receptor repertoire was used to measure amplification bias, and any remaining bias was corrected computationally. The paper's processing steps were these. Raw reads were preprocessed to remove errors, and CDR3 was defined by IMGT conventions from the conserved cysteine to phenylalanine. Clonality was computed as 1 minus the Shannon entropy, with the entropy normalized by log2 of the number of productive unique TCRs. CD4 or CD8 identity of scalp clones was inferred by cross-referencing scalp TCRbeta sequences with sorted blood CD4 and CD8 repertoires. Held by TCRdb, this immuneACCESS table contains in-frame sequences only and omits some clones. Under half of the omission traces to an unresolved V gene where checked; the cause of the rest is unknown. That table furnishes V, J and clone size, whereas the DNA furnished D and trimming. A total of about 170,000 clones appear in this sample, less than 75% of them only once. In total, the top ten clones hold 9.5% to 12% of the sample.

Worth noting for this clone: Its antigen is currently not known. No quality values exist for individual bases; no much larger clone is one base distant. Different DNA sequences within this sample yield the same CDR3.

V loses 7 bases of germline sequence and J loses 0 bases, and the interval between the two ends is 8 bases. The cysteine opens and the phenylalanine closes a CDR3 of 12 amino acids. Only CDR3 DNA remains: 36 bases, in frame from the first base. CDR1 SGHRS and CDR2 YFSETQ are derived from the germline V gene. The clonotype comes from a human donor with alopecia areata. This sample comprised CD8+ T cells sorted from blood, obtained at week 0. The sequence links TRBV5-1 to TRBJ2-7; the D gene is not confidently resolved. CDR3 loop: CASSTSSYEQYF. The sequenced DNA: TGCGCCAGCTCGACGAGCTCCTACGAGCAGTACTTC.